The TCR beta chain described here comes from a study of cytotoxic CD8 clonotypes in ibrutinib-treated CLL (dated by TCRdb to the early 2020s). Context from the whole study: In this cohort, around 14 patients were treatment-naive and approximately ten were relapsed/refractory, while some 17 had unmutated IGHV. Every sample from remission and from progressive disease was obtained while the patients were still on ibrutinib. On average, each sample had hundreds of thousands of productive templates and approximately 100,000 productive rearrangements. Partial responses were observed in about 25 patients and complete responses in 2; after a median follow-up of 68 months, remission was maintained in around 14 patients and progression was observed in some twelve. Longitudinal samples were available for about 30% of the roughly 86 trial participants. Cryopreserved peripheral blood mononuclear cells were obtained prior to treatment, at the time of response, and at either disease progression or sustained remission. Samples at response were collected after a median of about 13 months of treatment, with a range of roughly 6 to 40 months. Study-wide findings and limitations: Clonality increased at ibrutinib response, stayed stable in sustained remission, and fell back toward baseline at progression. Public clonotypes were found to be uncommon and were observed to contract or remain stable during treatment; the increase in clonality was shown to reflect expansion of private clonotypes at ibrutinib response. Baseline clonality exceeded that of age-matched healthy donors and correlated strongly with circulating CD8+ T-cell counts. Sampling times were not matched between patients in sustained remission and patients whose disease was progressing, and lymph node repertoires were not examined.

Turning to this clone: The clone's antigen remains unknown. The input lacks base qualities; no much larger clone sits a single base away.

Each clonotype received, on average, around 9.6x coverage in deep resolution sequencing performed on a MiSeq, where the target depth lay between 1 in 1 million and 1 in 200,000 T cells. The immunoSEQ hsTCRB Kit was used to generate TCR beta libraries. Concerning the study's data processing: ImmunoSEQ Data Assistant and ImmunoSEQ Analyzer were used for data analysis, and V, D and J genes were assigned according to IMGT definitions. Clonality, which ranges from 0 to 1, was calculated by subtracting the normalized Shannon entropy of productive rearrangement frequencies from one. Only overrepresented clonotypes making up at least 0.05% of each patient's repertoire were included in the public clonotype analysis. Fewer than 15 age-matched healthy donor repertoires from immuneACCESS served as clonality controls. Entries here come from immuneACCESS through TCRdb and include only in-frame sequences with V and J called. Some clones fail to appear in such tables; in the studies checked, an unresolved V gene covers under half of the shortfall, and the cause of the remainder is unknown. The DNA gave D and trimming, while V, J and clone size come from that table. In this sample the table shows about 300,000 clones, 70% to 80% of which occur a single time. The top ten clones comprise roughly 6% of the sample.

From the cysteine up to the phenylalanine, the CDR3 has a length of 18 residues. Here the CDR3 DNA is all that survives: 54 bases in frame from base 1. The time point label here, explained by the study, means: progressive disease on ibrutinib. For TCR beta library preparation, around 2.1 micrograms of genomic DNA were extracted from the cryopreserved PBMCs. Longitudinal blood samples from CLL patients on ibrutinib monotherapy were analyzed using high-throughput TCR beta sequencing. Patients were enrolled in a phase 2 open-label single-center ibrutinib monotherapy trial. The receptor's source is a human donor with chronic lymphocytic leukemia. Recombination linked TRBV21-1 to TRBJ1-6. TRBV21-1 is shown as a pseudogene. This material consisted of PBMCs, taken at disease progression, from a patient treated with ibrutinib. The DNA reads as follows: TGTGCCAGCAGCAAAGGGGTACGAGGAGTCTCCTATAATTCACCCCTCCACTTT. It translates to CASSKGVRGVSYNSPLHF.